The rows below give T cell receptor beta chains drawn from one sample of a study of blood T cell repertoires in COVID-19. Sequencing was performed with immunoSEQ multiplex PCR; in TCRdb, only in-frame clones are kept and a portion is missing. The table includes 150,000 to 200,000 clones, roughly nine tenths detected once. Sequencing was carried out using peripheral blood. These receptors were obtained from a man aged 18 to 30 who had recovered from COVID-19. Each CDR3 is given with its conserved first and last residue. A D gene is named only where the DNA matches it firmly. Size values are once, few and many counts, or a class for expanded clones, and some rows have none.

J gene: TRBJ2-3; clone size: -; V gene: TRBV27; D gene: -; CDR3 DNA: TGTGCCAGCACTGCGGAGGGTAGGGGCACAGATACGCAGTATTTT; CDR3 protein: CASTAEGRGTDTQYF
J gene: TRBJ1-2; clone size: -; V gene: TRBV4-3; D gene: TRBD1; CDR3 DNA: TGCGCCAGCAGCCAAGAAGGAGACAGGGCTCGCTTTGGCTACACCTTC; CDR3 protein: CASSQEGDRARFGYTF
J gene: TRBJ2-5; clone size: -; V gene: TRBV6-5; D gene: TRBD2; CDR3 DNA: TGTGCCAGCAGGGATAGCGGGAGGGCCGTGGAGACCCAGTACTTC; CDR3 protein: CASRDSGRAVETQYF
J gene: TRBJ2-7; clone size: -; V gene: TRBV7-8; D gene: TRBD1; CDR3 DNA: TGTGCCAGCAGCTTAGGGGGACAGGGCCTGACCTACGAGCAGTACTTC; CDR3 protein: CASSLGGQGLTYEQYF
J gene: TRBJ2-7; clone size: few; V gene: TRBV2; D gene: TRBD2; CDR3 DNA: TGTGCCAGCAGTGAAGCTAGCCGGGGACTAGCGGGTCTCTTTGGTGAGCAGTACTTC; CDR3 protein: CASSEASRGLAGLFGEQYF
J gene: TRBJ1-1; clone size: -; V gene: TRBV4-2; D gene: -; CDR3 DNA: TGTGCCAGCAGCCAAGATCCGGGATACACTGAAGCTTTCTTT; CDR3 protein: CASSQDPGYTEAFF
J gene: TRBJ2-1; clone size: -; V gene: TRBV21-1; D gene: -; CDR3 DNA: TGTGCCAGCAGCACTTGGGACATAGGTCTTGCTAGGGGCAATGAGCAGTTCTTC; CDR3 protein: CASSTWDIGLARGNEQFF
J gene: TRBJ1-1; clone size: -; V gene: TRBV11-2; D gene: -; CDR3 DNA: TGTGCCAGCAGCTCCTTACAGGTGAACACTGAAGCTTTCTTT; CDR3 protein: CASSSLQVNTEAFF
J gene: TRBJ2-1; clone size: -; V gene: TRBV3-1/TRBV3-2; D gene: TRBD2; CDR3 DNA: TGTGCCAGCAGCCCTTTATGGGATAGCGGGAGACCCTACAATGAGCAGTTCTTC; CDR3 protein: CASSPLWDSGRPYNEQFF
J gene: TRBJ2-2; clone size: -; V gene: TRBV6-5; D gene: TRBD2; CDR3 DNA: TGTGCCAGCAGTTACTCTACTAGCGGGAGTACCGGGGAGCTGTTTTTT; CDR3 protein: CASSYSTSGSTGELFF
J gene: TRBJ2-5; clone size: -; V gene: TRBV19; D gene: -; CDR3 DNA: TGTGCCAGTATCCCCGGAGGGGCGCGTGAGACCCAGTACTTC; CDR3 protein: CASIPGGARETQYF
J gene: TRBJ1-5; clone size: -; V gene: TRBV27; D gene: -; CDR3 DNA: TGTGCCAGCAGTCCGGGGGGGGTTTGGGGCAATCAGCCCCAGCATTTT; CDR3 protein: CASSPGGVWGNQPQHF
J gene: TRBJ2-1; clone size: once; V gene: TRBV7-2; D gene: TRBD1; CDR3 DNA: TGTGCCAGTGTACAGGGGTCGCACAATGAGCAGTTCTTC; CDR3 protein: CASVQGSHNEQFF
J gene: TRBJ1-1; clone size: -; V gene: TRBV5-4; D gene: TRBD1; CDR3 DNA: TGTGCCAGCAGGATTACAGGGGGCGACACTGAAGCTTTCTTT; CDR3 protein: CASRITGGDTEAFF
J gene: TRBJ2-4; clone size: -; V gene: TRBV2; D gene: TRBD1; CDR3 DNA: TGTGCCAGCAGTGAAAGGGGGCAGACGGAGTACTTC; CDR3 protein: CASSERGQTEYF
J gene: TRBJ2-2; clone size: -; V gene: TRBV4-1; D gene: TRBD2; CDR3 DNA: TGCGCCAGCAGCCAAGGATCTAGCGGGAGAAACACCGGGGAGCTGTTTTTT; CDR3 protein: CASSQGSSGRNTGELFF
J gene: TRBJ2-1; clone size: -; V gene: TRBV6-5; D gene: -; CDR3 DNA: TGTGCCAGCAGTTACAGGCAGGAAAGCTCCTACAATGAGCAGTTCTTC; CDR3 protein: CASSYRQESSYNEQFF
J gene: TRBJ2-7; clone size: -; V gene: TRBV3-1/TRBV3-2; D gene: -; CDR3 DNA: TGTGCCAGCAGCCTCCGCCCTCCACAAACCTACGAGCAGTACTTC; CDR3 protein: CASSLRPPQTYEQYF
J gene: TRBJ1-6; clone size: -; V gene: TRBV5-1; D gene: -; CDR3 DNA: TGCGCCAGCAGTGCTCGGATAGGGGCACCCCTCCACTTT; CDR3 protein: CASSARIGAPLHF
J gene: TRBJ2-2; clone size: -; V gene: TRBV27; D gene: -; CDR3 DNA: TGTGCCAGCAGTTTAGGACTTGGCGGGGCCGGGGAGCTGTTTTTT; CDR3 protein: CASSLGLGGAGELFF
J gene: TRBJ2-1; clone size: -; V gene: TRBV7-2; D gene: -; CDR3 DNA: TGTGCCAGCAGCTTAGGAGCTAGCGTCAACAATGAGCAGTTCTTC; CDR3 protein: CASSLGASVNNEQFF
J gene: TRBJ1-6; clone size: -; V gene: TRBV6-1; D gene: TRBD1; CDR3 DNA: TGTGCCAGCAGTGAAGGGACAGGGGGAAGAAAGTCACCCCTCCACTTT; CDR3 protein: CASSEGTGGRKSPLHF
J gene: TRBJ2-4; clone size: -; V gene: TRBV5-6; D gene: -; CDR3 DNA: TGTGCCAGCAGCTCCCTAGCAACCAAAAACATTCAGTACTTC; CDR3 protein: CASSSLATKNIQYF
J gene: TRBJ2-7; clone size: -; V gene: TRBV7-2; D gene: -; CDR3 DNA: TGTGCCAGCAGCCAATCCCGGGCCCAAGGGGGCTACGAGCAGTACTTC; CDR3 protein: CASSQSRAQGGYEQYF
J gene: TRBJ1-1; clone size: once; V gene: TRBV10-3; D gene: -; CDR3 DNA: TGTGCCATCAGTGAGATTCCTGGGAGGGTTGACACTGAAGCTTTCTTT; CDR3 protein: CAISEIPGRVDTEAFF
J gene: TRBJ2-1; clone size: once; V gene: TRBV7-2; D gene: -; CDR3 DNA: TGTGCCAGCAGCCGAGTTAATGAGCAGTTCTTC; CDR3 protein: CASSRVNEQFF
J gene: TRBJ1-1; clone size: few; V gene: TRBV2; D gene: TRBD1; CDR3 DNA: TGTGCCAGCGGGGGACAGTCCGACACTGAAGCTTTCTTT; CDR3 protein: CASGGQSDTEAFF
J gene: TRBJ2-5; clone size: -; V gene: TRBV28; D gene: -; CDR3 DNA: TGTGCCAGCAGTTTGGTATTTAGAGAGACCCAGTACTTC; CDR3 protein: CASSLVFRETQYF
J gene: TRBJ2-7; clone size: -; V gene: TRBV28; D gene: TRBD1; CDR3 DNA: TGTGCCAGCAGTTTATGGGTCGGACAGGTGAGGGACGAGCAGTACTTC; CDR3 protein: CASSLWVGQVRDEQYF
J gene: TRBJ1-4; clone size: -; V gene: TRBV7-2; D gene: TRBD1; CDR3 DNA: TGTGCCAGCAGCTCTACGACAGGGGGGAATGAAAAACTGTTTTTT; CDR3 protein: CASSSTTGGNEKLFF
J gene: TRBJ1-1; clone size: once; V gene: TRBV5-1; D gene: -; CDR3 DNA: TGCGCCAGCAGCTTGGGACAGGCCGGGGATGAAGCTTTCTTT; CDR3 protein: CASSLGQAGDEAFF
J gene: TRBJ2-1; clone size: -; V gene: TRBV18; D gene: TRBD1; CDR3 DNA: TGTGCCAGCTCACGAAGACAGGGGGCGGATGAGCAGTTCTTC; CDR3 protein: CASSRRQGADEQFF
J gene: TRBJ1-3; clone size: -; V gene: TRBV9; D gene: -; CDR3 DNA: TGTGCCAGCTCTCCCGGGACACAGAACACCATATATTTT; CDR3 protein: CASSPGTQNTIYF
J gene: TRBJ1-1; clone size: -; V gene: TRBV7-9; D gene: -; CDR3 DNA: TGTGCCAGCAGCTTAATGGAGGGGAACACTGAAGCTTTCTTT; CDR3 protein: CASSLMEGNTEAFF
J gene: TRBJ2-6; clone size: -; V gene: TRBV5-1; D gene: TRBD1; CDR3 DNA: TGCGCCAGCAGCCCGGGACAGATTTCTTACTCTGGGGCCAACGTCCTGACTTTC; CDR3 protein: CASSPGQISYSGANVLTF
J gene: TRBJ2-3; clone size: -; V gene: TRBV5-1; D gene: TRBD2; CDR3 DNA: TGCGCCAGCAGCTTGGCCGTGGCTAGCGGAAGCACAGATACGCAGTATTTT; CDR3 protein: CASSLAVASGSTDTQYF
J gene: TRBJ2-7; clone size: -; V gene: TRBV5-5; D gene: TRBD1; CDR3 DNA: TGTGCCAGCAGCAAAGGACAGGGTCCCTACGAGCAGTACTTC; CDR3 protein: CASSKGQGPYEQYF
J gene: TRBJ2-3; clone size: -; V gene: TRBV2; D gene: TRBD2; CDR3 DNA: TGTGCCAGCAGTGAAGAAAAGGGACTAGCGGGTAGGCAGTATTTT; CDR3 protein: CASSEEKGLAGRQYF
J gene: TRBJ2-1; clone size: -; V gene: TRBV24-1; D gene: -; CDR3 DNA: TGTGCCACCAGTGATTTGGGCAGGAACTACAATGAGCAGTTCTTC; CDR3 protein: CATSDLGRNYNEQFF
J gene: TRBJ2-2; clone size: -; V gene: TRBV19; D gene: -; CDR3 DNA: TGTGCCAGTAGACCACAGGGCTCCGGGGAGCTGTTTTTT; CDR3 protein: CASRPQGSGELFF
J gene: TRBJ1-3; clone size: once; V gene: TRBV30; D gene: -; CDR3 DNA: TGTGCCTGGAGTGCCGGGACATTCTCTGGAAACACCATATATTTT; CDR3 protein: CAWSAGTFSGNTIYF
J gene: TRBJ1-5; clone size: -; V gene: TRBV4-3; D gene: TRBD1; CDR3 DNA: TGCGCCAGCAGCCAAGATCTGGGGACAGGCGGGGGGCCCCAGCATTTT; CDR3 protein: CASSQDLGTGGGPQHF
J gene: TRBJ2-2; clone size: -; V gene: TRBV6-6; D gene: TRBD2; CDR3 DNA: TGTGCCAGCAGTCACCTAGGCGGGAGGGCCAACACCGGGGAGCTGTTTTTT; CDR3 protein: CASSHLGGRANTGELFF
J gene: TRBJ2-7; clone size: -; V gene: TRBV19; D gene: TRBD2; CDR3 DNA: TGTGCCAGTAGTTCTGCCTTCGAGCGGGACCCCTACGAGCAGTACTTC; CDR3 protein: CASSSAFERDPYEQYF
J gene: TRBJ2-1; clone size: few; V gene: TRBV4-3; D gene: -; CDR3 DNA: TGCGCCAGCAGCCAAGGACTTAGCTCCTACAATGAGCAGTTCTTC; CDR3 protein: CASSQGLSSYNEQFF
J gene: TRBJ1-5; clone size: -; V gene: TRBV28; D gene: TRBD1; CDR3 DNA: TGTGCCAGCAGTCCCCGACAGGGCCAAGGAATTTTT; CDR3 protein: CASSPRQGQGIF
J gene: TRBJ2-2; clone size: -; V gene: TRBV24-1; D gene: -; CDR3 DNA: TGTGCCACCAGTGACCAGGGAAGGGCCGGGGAGCTGTTTTTT; CDR3 protein: CATSDQGRAGELFF
J gene: TRBJ2-7; clone size: -; V gene: TRBV7-2; D gene: -; CDR3 DNA: TGTGCCAGCAGCCCGACAGGTTCCTACGAGCAGTACTTC; CDR3 protein: CASSPTGSYEQYF
J gene: TRBJ1-3; clone size: -; V gene: TRBV24-1; D gene: -; CDR3 DNA: TGTGCCCCACCGTGGAGGGGCCCAGACTCTGGAAACACCATATATTTT; CDR3 protein: CAPPWRGPDSGNTIYF
J gene: TRBJ2-6; clone size: -; V gene: TRBV5-8; D gene: -; CDR3 DNA: TGTGCCAGCAGCTTTCGTGGGGCCAACGTCCTGACTTTC; CDR3 protein: CASSFRGANVLTF